This T cell receptor beta chain was captured by sequencing in a study of Graves' ophthalmopathy and Graves' hyperthyroidism. TCR beta CDR3 amplification used RNA transcripts. An initial RT-PCR round employing HTBI primers preceded a second-round multiplex PCR. TCRdb reprocessed the multiplex PCR reads with MiXCR, giving one entry per CDR3 protein. The top ten clones hold 2.4% of a sample with some 350,000 distinct CDR3 sequences, about 18% of them seen once. Germline V gene lookup returns CDR1 MNHEY and CDR2 SVGAGI. The CDR3 totals 17 residues. V was clipped by 2 bases and J by 1 base, with 17 bases between them.

This chain uses TRBV6-5 with TRBJ2-5, with D perhaps matching TRBD1 (6 bases). This sequence was found in an adult woman with stable Graves' hyperthyroidism. The sequencing sample was made of peripheral blood. Here the CDR3 DNA reads TGTGCCAGCAGTTACGCCTCAGGGGTGGTAGGCCAAGAGACCCAGTACTTC. It specifies CASSYASGVVGQETQYF.